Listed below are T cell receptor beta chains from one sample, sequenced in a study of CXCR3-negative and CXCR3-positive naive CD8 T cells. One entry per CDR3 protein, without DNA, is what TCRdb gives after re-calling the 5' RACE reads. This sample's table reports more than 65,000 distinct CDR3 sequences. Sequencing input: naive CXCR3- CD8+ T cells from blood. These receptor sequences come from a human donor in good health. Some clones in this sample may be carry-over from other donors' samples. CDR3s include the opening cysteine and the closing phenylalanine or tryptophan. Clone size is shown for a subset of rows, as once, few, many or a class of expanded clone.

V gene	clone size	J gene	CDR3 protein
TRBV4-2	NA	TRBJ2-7	CASSQERFYEQYF
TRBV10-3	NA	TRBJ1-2	CAITPTPNYGYTF
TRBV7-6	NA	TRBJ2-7	CASSLLGSSYEQYF
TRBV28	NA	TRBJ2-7	CASSFSGASLEAEQYF
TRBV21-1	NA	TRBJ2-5	CASSKRSRGGQKTQYF
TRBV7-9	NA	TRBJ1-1	CASSLEHPDSEAFF
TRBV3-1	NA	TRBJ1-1	CASSPVGAGTEAFF
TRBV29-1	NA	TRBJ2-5	CSARDSEETQYF
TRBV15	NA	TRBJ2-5	CATSRDASSGETQYF
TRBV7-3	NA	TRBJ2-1	CASSLGSSNNEQFF
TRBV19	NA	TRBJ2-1	CASSIWSGDEQFF
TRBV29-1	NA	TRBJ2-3	CSVAGKSGRSHTDTQYF
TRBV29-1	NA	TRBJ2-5	CSVDWVGLGETQYF
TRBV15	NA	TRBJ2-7	CATSTTTGGKDEQYF
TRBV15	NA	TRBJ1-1	CATATLNTEAFF
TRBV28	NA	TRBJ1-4	CASMTLKDSREKLFF
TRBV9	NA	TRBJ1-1	CASSVVVGMNTEAFF
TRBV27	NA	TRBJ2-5	CASSLGAEAGGPSETQYF
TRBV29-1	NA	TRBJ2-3	CSVESGLAGGLGTDTQYF
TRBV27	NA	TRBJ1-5	CASSPGDRVQPQHF
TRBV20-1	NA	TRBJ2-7	CSALSGGYEQYF
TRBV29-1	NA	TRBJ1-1	CSVVTSMNTEAFF
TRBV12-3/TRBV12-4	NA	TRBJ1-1	CASDTSDPTGQGNTEAFF
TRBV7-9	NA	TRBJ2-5	CASSLDRGFETQYF
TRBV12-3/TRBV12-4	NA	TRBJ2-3	CASRSGIGGFTDTQYF
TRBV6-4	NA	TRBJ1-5	CASIWTGGVQPQHF
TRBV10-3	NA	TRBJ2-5	CAISESGETQYF
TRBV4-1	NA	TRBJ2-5	CASSRSSGTQETQYF
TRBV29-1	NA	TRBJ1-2	CSVKVGAHGYTF
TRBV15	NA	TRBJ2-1	CATSVRGELYNEQFF
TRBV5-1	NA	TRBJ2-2	CASSWPGTGVSTGELFF
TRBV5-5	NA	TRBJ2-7	CASSRDTTDSYEQYF
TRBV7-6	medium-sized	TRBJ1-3	CASSRELSGNTIYF
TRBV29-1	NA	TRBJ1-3	CSVVGLQSGNTIYF
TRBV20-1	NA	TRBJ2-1	CSARGLAGSPTPNEQFF
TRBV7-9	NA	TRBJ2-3	CASSSLQGPDTQYF
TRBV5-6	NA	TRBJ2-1	CASSFKPGLDHNEQFF
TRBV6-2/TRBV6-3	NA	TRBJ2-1	CASTLLAGGNEQFF
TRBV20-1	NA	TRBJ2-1	CSARGLAHNEQFF
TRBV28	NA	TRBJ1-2	CASIAGQGLSDYGYTF
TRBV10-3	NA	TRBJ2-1	CAISESWSGSYNEQFF
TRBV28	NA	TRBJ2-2	CASRTAGGGTGELFF
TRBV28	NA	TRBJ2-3	CASSSGTPNTDTQYF
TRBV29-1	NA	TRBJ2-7	CSVLDGSYEQYF
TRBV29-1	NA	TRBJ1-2	CSVELWGGGEGYGYTF
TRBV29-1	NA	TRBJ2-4	CSVEDRQLDWGSMENIQYF
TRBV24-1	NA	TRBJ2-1	CATSDLNTKATYNEQFF
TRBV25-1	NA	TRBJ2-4	CASSGGDIQYF
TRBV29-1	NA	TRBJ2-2	CSGTGTNTGELFF
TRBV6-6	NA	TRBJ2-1	CASSYGGGIDEQFF
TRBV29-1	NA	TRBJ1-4	CSVPTGVDEKLFF
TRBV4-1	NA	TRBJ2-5	CASSQDPLTASQETQYF
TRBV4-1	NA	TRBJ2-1	CASSQDHPSEYNEQFF
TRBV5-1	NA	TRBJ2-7	CASGISGTHEQYF